Listed below are T cell receptor beta chains from one sample, sequenced in a study of T cells in Graves' hyperthyroidism and ophthalmopathy. TCRdb analysed the multiplex PCR reads with MiXCR anew, one entry per CDR3 protein. The data show 550,000 to 800,000 distinct CDR3 sequences, 15% to 20% seen once. The sequencing sample was made of blood. The receptors stem from a man between 18 and 29 years old with Graves' hyperthyroidism. Both conserved end residues are part of each CDR3. A D gene is named only where the DNA matches it firmly. Clone size is given for some rows only: seen once, a few or many times, or a class if the clone is expanded.

length,J,V,D,size,CDR3,DNA
15,TRBJ2-1,TRBV19,TRBD1,.,CASSSTGGKYNEQFF,TGTGCCAGTAGTTCCACAGGGGGCAAATACAATGAGCAGTTCTTC
14,TRBJ2-7,TRBV19,.,.,CASSIAEGLNEQYF,TGTGCCAGTAGTATAGCGGAGGGGTTGAACGAGCAGTACTTC
18,TRBJ1-4,TRBV6-1,TRBD1,few,CASSGTGTSGVNNEKLFF,TGTGCCAGCAGTGGGACAGGGACCTCTGGGGTGAATAATGAAAAACTGTTTTTT
14,TRBJ2-4,TRBV30,TRBD1,few,CAWTQQGATRIQYF,TGTGCCTGGACCCAACAGGGGGCGACTCGCATTCAGTACTTC
14,TRBJ1-5,TRBV3-1,TRBD1,many,CASSQTGSRQPQHF,TGTGCCAGCAGCCAGACAGGGAGTAGACAGCCCCAGCATTTT
15,TRBJ2-7,TRBV28,TRBD2,many,CASSAPGTSSYEQYF,TGTGCCAGCAGTGCTCCCGGGACTAGCTCCTACGAGCAGTACTTC
14,TRBJ2-2,TRBV2,TRBD2,.,CASDGRANTRELFF,TGTGCCAGCGACGGGAGGGCAAACACCAGGGAGCTGTTTTTT
16,TRBJ2-1,TRBV7-9,.,many,CASSQGSRNSYNEQFF,TGTGCCAGCAGCCAAGGTAGCCGGAACTCCTACAATGAGCAGTTCTTC
15,TRBJ1-5,TRBV9,TRBD1,few,CASSHLQGSNQPQHF,TGTGCCAGCAGTCACCTACAGGGGAGTAATCAGCCCCAGCATTTT
16,TRBJ1-1,TRBV29-1,.,.,CSVFYGRGTSNTEAFF,TGCAGCGTCTTCTATGGGCGGGGCACTTCAAACACTGAAGCTTTCTTT
14,TRBJ2-1,TRBV20-1,TRBD1,many,CSAGPGQGVNEQFF,TGCAGTGCTGGGCCGGGACAGGGGGTAAATGAGCAGTTCTTC
15,TRBJ1-4,TRBV4-1,.,.,CASSHPRDFNEKLFF,TGCGCCAGCAGCCACCCAAGGGACTTTAATGAAAAACTGTTTTTT
15,TRBJ1-1,TRBV7-9,TRBD1,.,CASSLVYRGVTEAFF,TGTGCCAGCAGCTTAGTCTACAGGGGGGTGACTGAAGCTTTCTTT
14,TRBJ1-6,TRBV28,.,.,CASSPGWGTSPLHF,TGTGCCAGCAGTCCCGGCTGGGGGACTTCACCCCTCCACTTT
11,TRBJ1-1,TRBV10-3,.,many,CAIKEAAEAFF,TGTGCCATCAAGGAAGCGGCTGAAGCTTTCTTT
12,TRBJ2-1,TRBV28,TRBD2,many,CATVAGNNEQFF,TGTGCCACCGTAGCGGGGAACAATGAGCAGTTCTTC
14,TRBJ1-1,TRBV27,TRBD1,many,CASSSGQGPPHAFF,TGTGCCAGCAGTTCGGGACAGGGGCCCCCGCATGCTTTCTTT
13,TRBJ1-2,TRBV7-8,TRBD1,many,CASSETGSYGYTF,TGTGCCAGCAGCGAGACAGGGTCCTATGGCTACACCTTC
13,TRBJ1-1,TRBV20-1,.,many,CSAPARDNTEAFF,TGCAGTGCTCCGGCCAGGGATAACACTGAAGCTTTCTTT
16,TRBJ2-7,TRBV7-9,TRBD2,many,CASSRRLAGAGYEQYF,TGTGCCAGCAGCCGCAGGCTAGCGGGAGCAGGCTACGAGCAGTACTTC
15,TRBJ2-7,TRBV7-9,TRBD1,.,CASSHGGQLSNEQYF,TGTGCCAGCAGCCATGGGGGACAGCTAAGTAACGAGCAGTACTTC
16,TRBJ2-7,TRBV5-5,TRBD2,.,CASSLQLGGSPYEQYF,TGTGCCAGCAGCTTACAGCTAGGCGGGAGTCCCTACGAGCAGTACTTC
17,TRBJ1-5,TRBV20-1,.,.,CSARPTRGAPRNQPQHF,TGCAGTGCTAGGCCCACCCGGGGGGCGCCGAGAAATCAGCCCCAGCATTTT
12,TRBJ1-1,TRBV12-3/TRBV12-4,TRBD1,many,CASSLGAGGAFF,TGTGCCAGCAGTTTAGGAGCAGGGGGCGCTTTCTTT
14,TRBJ1-2,TRBV28,.,.,CASSPGGNNYGYTF,TGTGCCAGCAGCCCCGGGGGTAATAACTATGGCTACACCTTC
15,TRBJ1-5,TRBV20-1,.,many,CSARRQEDSNQPQHF,TGCAGTGCTAGACGGCAGGAGGATAGCAATCAGCCCCAGCATTTT
12,TRBJ2-5,TRBV28,.,few,CASSFWQETQYF,TGTGCCAGCAGTTTTTGGCAAGAGACCCAGTACTTC
15,TRBJ1-1,TRBV19,.,few,CASRGDWRKNTEAFF,TGTGCCAGTCGGGGGGATTGGAGAAAGAACACTGAAGCTTTCTTT
14,TRBJ2-1,TRBV20-1,TRBD2,many,CSARFQRGYNEQFF,TGCAGTGCTAGATTCCAGCGGGGGTACAATGAGCAGTTCTTC